These T cell receptor beta chains were read from a single sample in a study of Graves' ophthalmopathy and Graves' hyperthyroidism. TCRdb re-analysed the multiplex PCR reads in MiXCR, keeping a single row per CDR3 protein. Of more than 1,000,000 distinct CDR3 sequences in the sample, about two fifths are singletons; the top ten hold approximately 10%. Sequenced: peripheral blood or thyroid tissue (not recorded which). Receptors were obtained from an adult man with Graves' hyperthyroidism. CDR3s include the opening cysteine and the closing phenylalanine or tryptophan. D genes are given only for firm matches.

j_call d_call v_call cdr3_aa
TRBJ1-5 NA TRBV19 CASRQRPQSPTPQHF
TRBJ2-2 TRBD2 TRBV20-1 CSATPGLAGTGELFF
TRBJ1-5 NA TRBV20-1 CSANKGRGQPQHF
TRBJ1-5 TRBD1 TRBV29-1 CSVGTGDQPQHF
TRBJ2-7 TRBD2 TRBV14 CASSQWLAGGMGEQYF
TRBJ2-5 TRBD2 TRBV19 CASSISGGSTETQYF
TRBJ1-2 NA TRBV2 CASISNGKTGGYTF
TRBJ1-5 NA TRBV6-2/TRBV6-3 CASSYIRSGNQPQHF
TRBJ1-6 TRBD1 TRBV7-2 CASSTDRGRSYNSPLHF
TRBJ2-7 NA TRBV10-3 CASSYSTGFSYEQYF
TRBJ1-2 TRBD1 TRBV15 CATSSLTGVAGYTF